This is a list of T cell receptor beta chains from one sample in a study of cytomegalovirus exposure and HLA in healthy donors. The data were produced by immunoSEQ multiplex PCR, yet TCRdb's version contains in-frame clones alone and is incomplete. The sample lists 70,000 to 85,000 clones; approximately 62% were seen once. Sequencing input: PBMCs. The receptors originated from a male donor in good health and CMV-seropositive. The CDR3 runs from the conserved cysteine through the conserved F or W. D genes are given only for firm matches. Clone size appears in some rows only: once, few, many, or a class for an expanded clone.

d_call j_call v_call clone_size cdr3_aa cdr3_nt
. TRBJ2-7 TRBV19 . CASSTYYEQYF TGTGCCAGTAGTACGTACTACGAGCAGTACTTC
. TRBJ2-5 TRBV5-6 . CASSFGTNRETQYF TGTGCCAGCAGCTTTGGCACTAACCGAGAGACCCAGTACTTC
. TRBJ1-2 TRBV6-5 . CASSYGAGWDYGYTF TGTGCCAGCAGTTACGGGGCCGGGTGGGACTATGGCTACACCTTC
. TRBJ1-5 TRBV7-2 . CASSSRQGNQPQHF TGTGCCAGCAGCTCTCGACAGGGCAATCAGCCCCAGCATTTT
TRBD1 TRBJ2-7 TRBV2 . CASSEGPSTGSEQYF TGTGCCAGCAGTGAAGGCCCGTCGACAGGGTCCGAGCAGTACTTC
. TRBJ2-4 TRBV18 . CASSPQRVKDKNIQYF TGTGCCAGCTCACCACAGAGGGTCAAGGACAAAAACATTCAGTACTTC
. TRBJ1-2 TRBV30 . CASYDSNYGYTF TGTGCCTCTTACGACAGTAACTATGGCTACACCTTC
. TRBJ2-5 TRBV18 . CASSPVGAQETQYF TGTGCCAGCTCACCAGTAGGGGCCCAAGAGACCCAGTACTTC
TRBD1 TRBJ1-1 TRBV13 . CASSLGGQGNTEAFF TGTGCCAGCAGCTTAGGGGGACAGGGAAACACTGAAGCTTTCTTT
. TRBJ1-3 TRBV9 few CASSARGRASGNTIYF TGTGCCAGCAGCGCGAGAGGTCGCGCCTCTGGAAACACCATATATTTT
TRBD1 TRBJ2-7 TRBV28 few CASSLSDRYEQYF TGTGCCAGCAGTTTATCGGACAGGTACGAGCAGTACTTC
. TRBJ1-2 TRBV28 . CASSLGGTRAYGYTF TGTGCCAGCAGTTTGGGGGGGACGCGGGCCTATGGCTACACCTTC
. TRBJ1-4 TRBV11-2 . CASSSPGSRDEKLFF TGTGCCAGCAGCTCTCCCGGGAGCAGGGATGAAAAACTGTTTTTT
. TRBJ2-5 TRBV7-9 . CASSLARRETQYF TGTGCCAGCAGCTTAGCGAGGAGAGAGACCCAGTACTTC
. TRBJ1-2 TRBV6-5 once CASRQGAGYGYTF TGTGCCAGCAGACAGGGTGCTGGCTATGGCTACACCTTC
. TRBJ1-2 TRBV5-6 . CASSSTGYGYTF TGTGCCAGCAGCTCGACAGGCTATGGCTACACCTTC
TRBD2 TRBJ2-4 TRBV2 . CASSEIASGGLAKNIQYF TGTGCCAGCAGTGAAATCGCTAGCGGGGGGTTAGCCAAAAACATTCAGTACTTC
. TRBJ1-2 TRBV5-4 . CASSLAVGGGSNYGYTF TGTGCCAGCAGCTTGGCGGTGGGGGGAGGGAGTAACTATGGCTACACCTTC
TRBD2 TRBJ2-1 TRBV7-7 . CASSLGAGLAGAVKNEQFF TGTGCTAGCAGCTTAGGGGCGGGACTAGCGGGAGCAGTGAAGAATGAGCAGTTCTTC
. TRBJ2-7 TRBV14 . CASSQGSGVLYEQYF TGTGCCAGCAGCCAAGGGTCCGGGGTCCTGTACGAGCAGTACTTC
. TRBJ1-5 TRBV27 few CASSSITRGGNQPQHF TGTGCCAGCAGTTCGATTACCAGGGGAGGCAATCAGCCCCAGCATTTT
TRBD2 TRBJ2-7 TRBV28 . CASSLAGGAYEQYF TGTGCCAGCAGTCTAGCGGGAGGGGCCTACGAGCAGTACTTC
. TRBJ2-7 TRBV30 . CAWPNRSHYYEQYF TGTGCCTGGCCGAACAGGTCCCACTACTACGAGCAGTACTTC
. TRBJ1-4 TRBV6-1 few CASRARRAGNEKLFF TGTGCCAGCAGGGCCAGGCGAGCAGGGAATGAAAAACTGTTTTTT
. TRBJ1-2 TRBV29-1 . CSVAGLWGYTF TGCAGCGTTGCGGGACTGTGGGGCTACACCTTC
TRBD2 TRBJ2-7 TRBV4-3 . CASSQVAGGSYEQYF TGCGCCAGCAGCCAAGTAGCGGGGGGGTCCTACGAGCAGTACTTC
TRBD2 TRBJ2-7 TRBV6-5 few CASTRPGGSGYEQYF TGTGCCAGCACCCGACCGGGGGGGAGTGGATACGAGCAGTACTTC
TRBD2 TRBJ2-1 TRBV27 . CASSLRLAGNEQFF TGTGCCAGCAGTTTGAGACTAGCGGGGAATGAGCAGTTCTTC
TRBD1 TRBJ1-3 TRBV7-9 few CASQTGAAVGTIYF TGTGCCAGCCAGACAGGGGCGGCTGTGGGCACCATATATTTT
. TRBJ1-2 TRBV7-2 . CASSPIDKTGYTF TGTGCCAGCAGCCCTATCGACAAAACTGGCTACACCTTC
. TRBJ2-6 TRBV25-1 . CASSELHSSGANVLTF TGTGCCAGCAGTGAGCTTCATAGCTCTGGGGCCAACGTCCTGACTTTC
. TRBJ2-7 TRBV30 . CAWNQGYEQYF TGTGCCTGGAATCAGGGTTACGAGCAGTACTTC
TRBD1 TRBJ1-2 TRBV5-6 . CASSLEAGGAYGYTF TGTGCCAGCAGCTTGGAGGCAGGGGGAGCCTATGGCTACACCTTC
. TRBJ1-6 TRBV28 once CASSLSGIGSPLHF TGTGCCAGCAGTTTATCAGGGATAGGTTCACCCCTCCACTTT
. TRBJ1-1 TRBV7-3 . CASSIDKNTEAFF TGTGCCAGCAGCATCGACAAGAACACTGAAGCTTTCTTT
. TRBJ1-1 TRBV5-6 . CASSKDSVSLEAFF TGTGCCAGCAGCAAGGACAGTGTATCTCTTGAAGCTTTCTTT
TRBD1 TRBJ1-3 TRBV13 . CASSLRDRVGTIYF TGTGCCAGCAGCTTACGGGACAGGGTTGGCACCATATATTTT
. TRBJ1-4 TRBV5-1 . CASSLGSATNEKLFF TGCGCCAGCAGCTTGGGTAGCGCAACTAATGAAAAACTGTTTTTT
. TRBJ2-3 TRBV6-5 . CASSYQGGVADTQYF TGTGCCAGCAGTTACCAGGGGGGCGTCGCAGATACGCAGTATTTT
TRBD2 TRBJ2-5 TRBV5-1 . CASSPGWVVAGAGETQYF TGCGCCAGCAGCCCTGGTTGGGTAGTAGCGGGAGCGGGGGAGACCCAGTACTTC
. TRBJ2-4 TRBV11-3 . CASSLGTEGSNIQYF TGTGCCAGCAGCTTAGGCACCGAGGGAAGTAACATTCAGTACTTC
TRBD1 TRBJ2-5 TRBV6-1 few CASSLQGAGETQYF TGTGCCAGCAGTCTACAGGGGGCCGGGGAGACCCAGTACTTC
. TRBJ2-2 TRBV19 . CASSIKAIGELFF TGTGCCAGTAGTATAAAAGCGATCGGGGAGCTGTTTTTT
. TRBJ2-2 TRBV21-1 few CASSKQEGGGTGELFF TGTGCCAGCAGCAAACAAGAGGGGGGGGGCACCGGGGAGCTGTTTTTT
. TRBJ2-7 TRBV29-1 . CSVEGFSGGYEQYF TGCAGCGTTGAAGGTTTTTCAGGAGGGTACGAGCAGTACTTC
TRBD1 TRBJ1-1 TRBV28 . CASSKQGIGEAFF TGTGCCAGCAGTAAACAGGGGATCGGGGAAGCTTTCTTT
TRBD2 TRBJ2-1 TRBV4-3 . CASSQGELAGYNEQFF TGCGCCAGTAGCCAAGGTGAACTAGCGGGTTACAATGAGCAGTTCTTC
TRBD2 TRBJ2-7 TRBV13 . CASSPRTSGGSEQYF TGTGCCAGCAGCCCTAGGACTAGCGGGGGTAGCGAGCAGTACTTC
. TRBJ2-3 TRBV4-1 . CASSFGRGLTDTQYF TGCGCCAGCAGCTTTGGGCGAGGGCTCACAGATACGCAGTATTTT
. TRBJ2-7 TRBV7-6 once CASSLGDGSSYEQYF TGTGCCAGCAGCTTAGGGGACGGGAGCTCCTACGAGCAGTACTTC
TRBD1 TRBJ1-5 TRBV5-4 few CASSLDAGTGTSTQHF TGTGCCAGCAGCTTGGATGCCGGGACAGGGACGAGTACCCAGCATTTT
. TRBJ2-4 TRBV7-2 . CASSLVPSDGNIQYF TGTGCCAGCAGCTTAGTCCCCAGCGATGGAAACATTCAGTACTTC
TRBD1 TRBJ1-4 TRBV7-8 . CASSFRTGTNEKLFF TGTGCCAGCAGTTTTCGGACAGGCACTAATGAAAAACTGTTTTTT
TRBD1 TRBJ2-7 TRBV29-1 . CSVGGTESSYEQYF TGCAGCGTTGGAGGGACAGAGAGCTCCTACGAGCAGTACTTC